This entry lists 7 T cell receptor beta chains sequenced from one sample in a study of beta chain features in type 1 diabetes. All of the isolated RNA was reverse transcribed, so expressed TCRB transcripts were sequenced. The protocol was immunoSEQ multiplex PCR, while the TCRdb copy is restricted to in-frame clones and leaves out a portion. The repertoire has 900,000 or so clones, roughly a sixth of them found once; the top ten carry 0.02% to 0.025%. The sample comprised naive CD4+ T cells from blood. These receptors originate from a woman younger than 30 in good health.

The chain links TRBV19 to TRBJ2-1; 12 nucleotides line up with TRBD2. Trimming cost V 5 bases and J 4 bases; bases outside gene matches: 6. The CDR3 extends over 16 amino acids. Germline-derived CDR1 and CDR2 are LNHDA and SQIVND (reference sequence). The CDR3 loop reads CASSGLTSGSYNEQFF. CDR3 nucleotide sequence: TGTGCCAGTAGTGGCTTGACTAGCGGGAGTTACAATGAGCAGTTCTTC.

The rearrangement links TRBV28 to TRBJ2-1; 13 positions match TRBD2. V gave up 5 bases and J gave up 9 bases; unmatched junction bases: 10. Germline values: CDR1 MDHEN, CDR2 SYDVKM. The CDR3 runs 16 residues. Written as DNA, the CDR3 is TGTGCCAGCAGTAAGCCCGGACTAGCGGGAGTTATTGAGCAGTTCTTC. It yields the protein CASSKPGLAGVIEQFF.

This clone occurred a few times. The gene calls are TRBV4-3 and TRBJ2-3; 8 nucleotides match TRBD2. The CDR3 extends over 18 amino acids. V trimming: 0 bases; J trimming: 4 bases; junction bases outside the gene matches: 12. Germline CDR1 reads LGHNA; CDR2 reads YSLEER. Here the CDR3 DNA reads TGCGCCAGCAGCCAAGATACGGGACTAGGCTCCGGGGCAGATACGCAGTATTTT. Residues: CASSQDTGLGSGADTQYF.

This clone was observed a few times. This chain joins TRBV7-9 and TRBJ2-1; D is possibly TRBD2 (5 bases). Between the trimmed V and J ends, which lost 6 bases and 3 bases, there was a span of 15 bases. This CDR3 has 15 amino acids. CDR1 and CDR2 (germline): SEHNR, FQNEAQ (reference sequence). The CDR3 spells CASRKNSGFYNEQFF. Written as DNA, the CDR3 is TGTGCCAGCAGAAAGAACAGCGGATTCTACAATGAGCAGTTCTTC. Using reference TRBV7-9 and TRBJ2-1 for the parts outside the CDR3, the full variable domain is DTGVSQNPRHKITKRGQNVTFRCDPISEHNRLYWYRQTLGQGPEFLTYFQNEAQLEKSRLLSDRFSAERPKGSFSTLEIQRTEQGDSAMYLCASRKNSGFYNEQFFGPGTRLTVL.

This clone was observed a few times. This chain links TRBV4-3 with TRBJ2-7; no clear D gene. Trimming took off 1 base at V and 2 bases at J, with 12 bases between the two ends. This CDR3 region has 15 residues. The germline V gene encodes CDR1 LGHNA and CDR2 YSLEER. In DNA, the CDR3 is TGCGCCAGCAGCCAAGTATTGACGTTTACCTACGAGCAGTACTTC. Its translation: CASSQVLTFTYEQYF.

This clone has only a few counts. The J gene is TRBJ2-5, the V gene TRBV13, with TRBD2 identical over 8 bases. V lost 5 bases to trimming and J lost 1 base; unmatched junction nucleotides: 9. The length of the CDR3 is 16 residues. CDR1 PRHDT and CDR2 FYEKMQ come from the germline V gene (reference sequence). Here the CDR3 DNA reads TGTGCCAGCAGCCGCCAGGCGGGAGGCCGCCAAGAGACCCAGTACTTC. Residues: CASSRQAGGRQETQYF.

This clone was observed a handful of times. V and J are TRBV21-1 and TRBJ2-5; the table's D call TRBD2 went unverified against the DNA. TRBV21-1 is a pseudogene segment. This CDR3 has 18 residues. The CDR3 sequence is CASSTKELASGPEETQYF. CDR3 sequence (DNA): TGTGCCAGCAGCACAAAGGAGCTGGCTAGCGGGCCCGAGGAGACCCAGTACTTC.